This TCR beta chain originates from a study of vaccination effects on CD4 cells after COVID-19. About this clone: What it recognizes is unknown.

This CDR3 is 15 amino acids long. Germline values: CDR1 SGHNT, CDR2 YYREEE (reference sequence). V was clipped by 7 bases and J by 4 bases; unmatched bases: 11. Culturing for roughly 10 days preceded CD4+ T cell isolation. According to PCR results, the person was infected with SARS-CoV-2 between March and December 2020. Either the mRNA-1273 or the BNT162b2 vaccine was given to participants as two doses. A half-medium replacement with IL-2 medium was carried out on days 3 and 7. Assay: immunoSEQ multiplex PCR; the TCRdb copy retains only in-frame clones and omits some. The sample contains 40,000 to 55,000 clones, about 80% of which appear only once. Study-wide points: At late timepoints after vaccination, vaccine- and infection-induced clones shrank markedly.

The rearrangement links TRBV5-4 to TRBJ2-5; 9 nucleotides align to TRBD2. The receptor was derived from a human donor who had a prior SARS-CoV-2 infection. Specimen: CD4+ T cells from PBMCs cultured without peptide, collected after COVID-19 vaccination. CDR3 protein: CASGAGGRAGETQYF. CDR3 nucleotide sequence: TGTGCCAGCGGTGCCGGCGGGAGGGCCGGAGAGACCCAGTACTTC.